The 22 T cell receptor beta chains presented below share a single source sample, sequenced in a study of blood T cell repertoires in COVID-19. TCRdb's copy holds only in-frame clones and misses some; the assay was immunoSEQ multiplex PCR. The sample records a few hundred thousand clones, about 84% being singletons. Sample: peripheral blood. These receptors were collected from a man at least 80 years old with acute or convalescent COVID-19.

Only one count was recorded for this clone. The J gene is TRBJ2-7, the V gene TRBV11-3; 7 positions agree with TRBD2. The CDR3 is 14 residues long. Germline CDR1 reads SGHNT; CDR2 reads YENEEA. V shed 3 bases and J 2 bases; nucleotides not matched to a gene: 4. As DNA, the CDR3 is TGTGCCAGCAGCTTGGGTAGCGGGCCCTACGAGCAGTACTTC. Translating it yields CASSLGSGPYEQYF.

J is TRBJ2-7 and V is TRBV6-6; 8 bases match TRBD2. The germline V gene encodes CDR1 MNHNY and CDR2 SVGAGI (reference sequence). J was trimmed by 0 bases and V by 6 bases; bases with no gene match: 10. The CDR3 is made up of 16 amino acids. Written as DNA, the CDR3 is TGTGCCAGCAGACCAAAACTAGCGGAAAACTCCTACGAGCAGTACTTC. Its protein product is CASRPKLAENSYEQYF.

The rearrangement joins TRBV20-1 to TRBJ2-1; tentative D call: TRBD2 (5 bases). V shed 3 bases and J shed 3 bases, with 15 bases lying between them. Germline CDR1 DFQATT, CDR2 SNEGSKA (reference sequence). This CDR3 is built from 15 residues. The CDR3 region is CSASGPGRVYNEQFF. CDR3 bases: TGCAGTGCTAGTGGGCCGGGAAGGGTCTACAATGAGCAGTTCTTC.

This chain's CDR3 is CASKPTGAARTTEAFF. The CDR3, as DNA: TGTGCCAGTAAACCGACAGGGGCCGCCCGGACCACTGAAGCTTTCTTT. The rearrangement joins TRBV19 to TRBJ1-1; 8 nucleotides align to TRBD1. The CDR3 is 16 amino acids. J gave up 4 bases and V 7 bases, and 14 bases lay outside the gene matches. CDR1 and CDR2 (germline): LNHDA, SQIVND (reference sequence).

The chain has TRBV7-2 and TRBJ2-3, with 7 bases that match TRBD2. Germline V lookup: CDR1 SGHTA, CDR2 FQGNSA. V was pared by 4 bases and J by 1 base, with 2 bases of the junction left unmatched. This CDR3 spans 14 amino acids. The CDR3 bases are TGTGCCAGCAGCTCCCGGGAGGGCACAGATACGCAGTATTTT. Its translation is CASSSREGTDTQYF.

The V and J genes are TRBV19 and TRBJ1-1, with D unclear. From germline, CDR1 is LNHDA and CDR2 SQIVND (reference sequence). V was cut by 11 bases and J by 5 bases, with 18 bases left in between. The CDR3 is 13 amino acids. The CDR3 here is CASGTPRRTEAFF. Written as DNA, the CDR3 is TGTGCCTCCGGCACACCCCGGAGGACTGAAGCTTTCTTT.

The chain is built from TRBV18 and TRBJ1-1; possible D gene TRBD1, 5 bases. V shed 4 bases and J shed 6 bases, with 9 bases lying between them. The CDR3 is 12 residues long. Per the germline V gene, CDR1 is KGHSH and CDR2 is LQKENI. The CDR3 reads CASSLQDPEAFF. The CDR3 coding sequence is TGTGCCAGCTCACTACAGGATCCTGAAGCTTTCTTT.

This clone was detected only once. V usage is TRBV5-4 and J usage is TRBJ2-5; 13 nucleotides match TRBD2. V gave up 4 bases and J gave up 2 bases; unmatched junction bases: 2. CDR1 and CDR2 from the germline V gene are SGHNT and YYREEE (reference sequence). The CDR3 runs to 15 residues. The CDR3 reads CASSPGLAGQETQYF. CDR3 nucleotide sequence: TGTGCCAGCAGCCCGGGACTAGCGGGACAAGAGACCCAGTACTTC.

In its sample, this clone was seen a few times. The chain combines TRBV24-1 with TRBJ1-5, with 8 nucleotides matching TRBD1. From germline, CDR1 is KGHDR and CDR2 SFDVKD. This CDR3 spans 17 amino acids. V lost 2 bases and J lost 0; bases outside the gene matches: 5. The CDR3 protein is CATSDSRQGNSNQPQHF. CDR3 nucleotide sequence: TGTGCCACCAGTGATTCTCGACAGGGGAATAGCAATCAGCCCCAGCATTTT.

This chain links TRBV29-1 with TRBJ2-7; no clear D. Trimming took off 5 bases at V and 0 bases at J, with 11 bases between the two ends. CDR1 is SQVTM, CDR2 ANQGSEA, per germline. CDR3 length: 13 amino acids. CDR3 residues: CSVTPGGSYEQYF. In DNA, the CDR3 is TGCAGCGTTACTCCCGGCGGCTCCTACGAGCAGTACTTC.

This chain links TRBV7-2 with TRBJ1-2; 7 positions match TRBD1. There are 17 residues in the CDR3. The V gene end was trimmed by 1 base and the J gene end by 6 bases; junction bases not matched to a gene: 14. The germline gives CDR1 SGHTA, CDR2 FQGNSA. The CDR3 loop reads CASSLEVWRQGGNGYTF. The CDR3, as DNA: TGTGCCAGCAGCTTAGAAGTTTGGAGACAGGGCGGCAATGGCTACACCTTC. The full variable domain, completed using reference TRBV7-2 and TRBJ1-2, is GAGVSQSPSNKVTEKGKDVELRCDPISGHTALYWYRQSLGQGLEFLIYFQGNSAPDKSGLPSDRFSAERTGGSVSTLTIQRTQQEDSAVYLCASSLEVWRQGGNGYTFGSGTRLTVV.

The J gene is TRBJ2-5, the V gene TRBV7-9; D is ambiguous. Germline V gene sequence: CDR1 SEHNR, CDR2 FQNEAQ (reference sequence). The CDR3 is made up of 12 amino acids. The V end lost 2 bases, the J end lost 5 bases, and 6 bases lay between the germline ends. The CDR3 nucleotides read TGTGCCAGCAGCTTAAATATGGAGACCCAGTACTTC. Translating it yields CASSLNMETQYF.

The rearrangement links TRBV5-1 to TRBJ2-2, with D possibly matching TRBD2 (6 bases). Trimming left V 3 bases short and J 4 bases short, with 16 bases between. The CDR3 loop spans 16 amino acids. Germline V lookup: CDR1 SGHRS, CDR2 YFSETQ. The CDR3 region is CASSYSQSGGTGELFF. The CDR3 DNA sequence: TGCGCCAGCAGCTATTCCCAGTCCGGGGGCACCGGGGAGCTGTTTTTT.

The gene calls are TRBV9 and TRBJ2-2, with D tentatively TRBD1 (5 bases). V lost 0 bases, J lost 5 bases, and 14 bases lay in between. This CDR3 has 16 amino acids. CDR1 is SGDLS, CDR2 YYNGEE, per germline. The DNA of the CDR3 is TGTGCCAGCAGCGTAGAACTTAGAAGACAGACCGGGGAGCTGTTTTTT. This codes for CASSVELRRQTGELFF.

The table lists this clone with a few counts. The CDR3 sequence: CASSSDRLNTEAFF. Written as DNA, the CDR3 is TGTGCCAGTAGTAGCGACAGGCTGAACACTGAAGCTTTCTTT. The chain joins TRBV19 to TRBJ1-1; a possible D gene is TRBD1 (6 bases). Germline V CDR1 and CDR2: LNHDA, SQIVND (reference sequence). V gave up 4 bases and J gave up 0 bases, with 9 bases separating them. This CDR3 has 14 amino acids. The full variable domain, in which reference TRBV19 and TRBJ1-1 provide the parts outside the CDR3, is DGGITQSPKYLFRKEGQNVTLSCEQNLNHDAMYWYRQDPGQGLRLIYYSQIVNDFQKGDIAEGYSVSREKKESFPLTVTSAQKNPTAFYLCASSSDRLNTEAFFGQGTRLTVV.

The chain uses TRBV6-5 and TRBJ2-7; TRBD1 is a possible D gene (6 bases). The V and J ends lost 5 bases and 2 bases respectively, with 13 bases between them. Germline V gene data show CDR1 as MNHEY and CDR2 as SVGAGI. The CDR3 consists of 14 residues. The CDR3 nucleotides read TGTGCCAGCAGTCCTAATGGACAGCCCTACGAGCAGTACTTC. The encoded protein is CASSPNGQPYEQYF.

J is TRBJ2-4 and V is TRBV14, with D maybe TRBD2 (6 bases). The CDR3 is 12 residues long. V lost 5 bases and J lost 7, with 9 bases in between. From germline, CDR1 is SGHDN and CDR2 FVKESK. In nucleotides, the CDR3 is TGTGCCAGCAGCTTAGGAGGGAACATTCAGTACTTC. Translation gives CASSLGGNIQYF.

The V gene is TRBV11-3, the J gene TRBJ2-2; a possible D gene is TRBD2 (5 bases). Germline assignment: CDR1 SGHNT and CDR2 YENEEA. CDR3 length equals 17 residues. Trimming removed 4 bases at V and 6 bases at J, with 21 bases between. The CDR3 region has the DNA TGTGCCAGCAGCTCCCCGCGGGTCATAGGGTTGTCCGGGGAGCTGTTTTTT. It translates to CASSSPRVIGLSGELFF.

The chain joins TRBV6-6 to TRBJ2-5; no definite D call. The CDR3 runs to 11 residues. V was cut by 6 bases and J by 5 bases, with 7 bases left in between. The germline gives CDR1 MNHNY, CDR2 SVGAGI (reference sequence). DNA of the CDR3: TGTGCCAGCAGCTCCCTTGAGACCCAGTACTTC. Protein sequence: CASSSLETQYF.

The V gene is TRBV10-3, the J gene TRBJ1-6; D is unclear. CDR1 and CDR2 (germline): ENHRY, SYGVKD. The V gene lost 0 bases and the J gene lost 6 bases, with 12 bases spanning the gap. This CDR3 spans 16 amino acids. In DNA form, the CDR3 reads TGTGCCATCAGTGAGTCGAATCGGAGAATTAATTCACCCCTCCACTTT. Protein sequence: CAISESNRRINSPLHF.

The J gene is TRBJ1-2, the V gene TRBV7-2; D unresolved. V was clipped by 0 bases and J by 10 bases, with 12 bases between them. Germline-derived CDR1 and CDR2 are SGHTA and FQGNSA. CDR3 length equals 13 residues. The CDR3 reads CASSLAAAADYTF. Written as DNA, the CDR3 is TGTGCCAGCAGCTTAGCAGCGGCTGCTGACTACACCTTC.

The V gene is TRBV7-2, the J gene TRBJ1-2; 9 nucleotides agree with TRBD1. Germline V lookup: CDR1 SGHTA, CDR2 FQGNSA. V lost 1 base and J lost 12; bases outside the gene matches: 9. This CDR3 region has 14 residues. The CDR3 coding sequence is TGTGCCAGCAGCTTAGGGTCACAGGGGGCAAGGCACACCTTC. This codes for CASSLGSQGARHTF.